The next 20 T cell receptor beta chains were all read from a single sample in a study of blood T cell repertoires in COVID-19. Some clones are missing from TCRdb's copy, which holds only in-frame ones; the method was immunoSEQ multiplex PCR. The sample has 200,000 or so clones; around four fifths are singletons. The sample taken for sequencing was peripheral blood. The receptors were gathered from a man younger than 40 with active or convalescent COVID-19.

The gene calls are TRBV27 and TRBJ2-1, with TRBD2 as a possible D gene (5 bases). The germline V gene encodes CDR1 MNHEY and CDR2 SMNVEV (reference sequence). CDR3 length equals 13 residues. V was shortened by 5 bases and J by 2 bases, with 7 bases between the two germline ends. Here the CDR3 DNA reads TGTGCCAGCAGTCCGGGGACCTACAATGAGCAGTTCTTC. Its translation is CASSPGTYNEQFF.

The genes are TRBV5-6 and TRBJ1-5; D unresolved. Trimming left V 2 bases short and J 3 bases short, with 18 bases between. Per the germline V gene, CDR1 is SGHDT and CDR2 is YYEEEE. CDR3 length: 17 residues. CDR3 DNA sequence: TGTGCCAGCAGCTTCCGCGCGGGTGCCAACCCCAATCAGCCCCAGCATTTT. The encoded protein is CASSFRAGANPNQPQHF.

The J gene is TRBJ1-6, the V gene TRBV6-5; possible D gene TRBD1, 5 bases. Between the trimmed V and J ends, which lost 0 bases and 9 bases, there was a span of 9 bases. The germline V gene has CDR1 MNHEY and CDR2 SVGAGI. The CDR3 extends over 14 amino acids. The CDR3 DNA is TGTGCCAGCAGTTACTCGTTGACAGTTTCACCCCTCCACTTT. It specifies CASSYSLTVSPLHF.

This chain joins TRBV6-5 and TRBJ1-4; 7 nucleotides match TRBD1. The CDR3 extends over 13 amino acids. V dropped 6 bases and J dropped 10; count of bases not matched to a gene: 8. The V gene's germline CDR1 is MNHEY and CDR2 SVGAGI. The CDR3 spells CASRQGLDGKLFF. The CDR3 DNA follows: TGTGCCAGCAGACAGGGGTTGGATGGAAAACTGTTTTTT.

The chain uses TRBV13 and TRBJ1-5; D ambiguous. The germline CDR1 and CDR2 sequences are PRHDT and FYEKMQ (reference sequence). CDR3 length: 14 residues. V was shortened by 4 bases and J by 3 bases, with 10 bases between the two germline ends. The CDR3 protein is CASSSGRANQPQHF. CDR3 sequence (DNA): TGTGCCAGCAGCTCTGGCCGTGCCAATCAGCCCCAGCATTTT.

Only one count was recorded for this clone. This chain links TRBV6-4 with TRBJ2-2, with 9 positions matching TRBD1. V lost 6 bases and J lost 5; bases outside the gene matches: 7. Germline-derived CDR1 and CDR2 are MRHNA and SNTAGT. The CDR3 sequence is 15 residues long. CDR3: CASSPGTGFTGELFF. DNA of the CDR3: TGTGCCAGCAGCCCCGGGACAGGGTTTACCGGGGAGCTGTTTTTT.

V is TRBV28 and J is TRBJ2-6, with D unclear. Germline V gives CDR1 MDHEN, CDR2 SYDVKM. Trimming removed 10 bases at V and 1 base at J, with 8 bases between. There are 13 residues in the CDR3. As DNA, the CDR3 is TGTGCCACCGGTCTTTCTGGGGCCAACGTCCTGACTTTC. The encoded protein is CATGLSGANVLTF.

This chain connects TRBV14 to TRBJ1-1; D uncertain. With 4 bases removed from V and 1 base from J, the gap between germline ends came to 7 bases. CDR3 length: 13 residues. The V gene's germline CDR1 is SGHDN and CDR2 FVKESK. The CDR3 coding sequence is TGTGCCAGCAGCCTGGCCGAGAACACTGAAGCTTTCTTT. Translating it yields CASSLAENTEAFF.

For the CDR3, the DNA is TGTGCCAGCAGCGTAGCTAGCGGGGCTTACAATGAGCAGTTCTTC. This codes for CASSVASGAYNEQFF. V usage is TRBV9 and J usage is TRBJ2-1; TRBD2 agrees at 9 bases. Germline V gene lookup returns CDR1 SGDLS and CDR2 YYNGEE. This CDR3 region has 15 residues. After removal of 0 bases from V and 4 bases from J, the junction contained 2 bases not matched to a gene.

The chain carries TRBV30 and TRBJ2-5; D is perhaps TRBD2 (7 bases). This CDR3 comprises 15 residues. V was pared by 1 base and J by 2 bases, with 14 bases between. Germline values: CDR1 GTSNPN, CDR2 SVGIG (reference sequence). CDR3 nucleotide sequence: TGTGCCTGGAGTGGAGGGGGGGGACCGCAAGAGACCCAGTACTTC. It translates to CAWSGGGGPQETQYF. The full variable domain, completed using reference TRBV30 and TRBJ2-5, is SQTIHQWPATLVQPVGSPLSLECTVEGTSNPNLYWYRQAAGRGLQLLFYSVGIGQISSEVPQNLSASRPQDRQFILSSKKLLLSDSGFYLCAWSGGGGPQETQYFGPGTRLLVL.

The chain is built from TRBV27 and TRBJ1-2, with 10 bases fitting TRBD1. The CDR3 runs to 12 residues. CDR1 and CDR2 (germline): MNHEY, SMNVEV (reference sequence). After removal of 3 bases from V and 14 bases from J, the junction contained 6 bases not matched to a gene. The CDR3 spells CASSFGQGGWTF. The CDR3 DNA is TGTGCCAGCAGTTTCGGACAGGGGGGGTGGACCTTC.

CDR3 in amino acids: CASSQVSGGSSSTDTQYF. The CDR3 region has the DNA TGTGCCAGCAGCCAAGTAAGCGGGGGGAGTTCTAGCACAGATACGCAGTATTTT. V gene TRBV3-1 (or the pseudogene TRBV3-2) combines with J gene TRBJ2-3; 9 positions agree with TRBD2. CDR3 length: 18 amino acids. V shed 1 base, J shed 0 bases, and the junction held 8 bases outside the gene matches. Germline lookup yields CDR1 LGHDT and CDR2 YNNKEL (reference sequence).

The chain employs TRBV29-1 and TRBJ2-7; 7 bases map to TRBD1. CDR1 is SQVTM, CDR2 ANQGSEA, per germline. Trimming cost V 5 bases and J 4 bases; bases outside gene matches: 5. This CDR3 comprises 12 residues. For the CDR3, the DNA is TGCAGCGTTATCCTCAGGGGGTACGAGCAGTACTTC. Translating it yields CSVILRGYEQYF.

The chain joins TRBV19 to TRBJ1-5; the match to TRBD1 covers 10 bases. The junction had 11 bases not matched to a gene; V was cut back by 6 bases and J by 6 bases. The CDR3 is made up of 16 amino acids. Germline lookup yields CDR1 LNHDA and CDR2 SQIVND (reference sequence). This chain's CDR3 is CASSSTGGSSGQPQHF. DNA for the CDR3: TGTGCCAGTAGCTCGACAGGGGGCTCGTCTGGTCAGCCCCAGCATTTT.

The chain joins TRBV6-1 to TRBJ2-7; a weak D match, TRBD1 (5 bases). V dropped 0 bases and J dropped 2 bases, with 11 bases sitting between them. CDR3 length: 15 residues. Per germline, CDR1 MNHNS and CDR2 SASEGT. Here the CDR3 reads CASSEARGWAYEQYF. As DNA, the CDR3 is TGTGCCAGCAGTGAAGCAAGGGGATGGGCCTACGAGCAGTACTTC.

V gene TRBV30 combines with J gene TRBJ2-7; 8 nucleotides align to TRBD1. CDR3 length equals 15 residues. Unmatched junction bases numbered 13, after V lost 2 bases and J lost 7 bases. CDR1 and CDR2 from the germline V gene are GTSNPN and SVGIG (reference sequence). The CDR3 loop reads CAWSPPGTGKKEQYF. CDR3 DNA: TGTGCCTGGAGTCCACCCGGGACAGGTAAAAAGGAGCAGTACTTC.

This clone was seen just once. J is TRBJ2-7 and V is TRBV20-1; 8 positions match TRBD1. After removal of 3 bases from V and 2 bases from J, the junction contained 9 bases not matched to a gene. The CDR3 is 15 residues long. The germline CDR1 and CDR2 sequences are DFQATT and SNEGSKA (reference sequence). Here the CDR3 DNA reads TGCAGTGCTAGTGATTTGCAGGGGGCCGCCTACGAGCAGTACTTC. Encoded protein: CSASDLQGAAYEQYF.

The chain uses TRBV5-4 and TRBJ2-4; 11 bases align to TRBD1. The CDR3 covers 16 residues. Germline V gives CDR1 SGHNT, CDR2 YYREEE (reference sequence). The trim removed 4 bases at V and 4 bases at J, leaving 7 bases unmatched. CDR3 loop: CASSPGQGALKNIQYF. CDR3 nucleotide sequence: TGTGCCAGCAGCCCAGGACAGGGGGCTTTAAAAAACATTCAGTACTTC.

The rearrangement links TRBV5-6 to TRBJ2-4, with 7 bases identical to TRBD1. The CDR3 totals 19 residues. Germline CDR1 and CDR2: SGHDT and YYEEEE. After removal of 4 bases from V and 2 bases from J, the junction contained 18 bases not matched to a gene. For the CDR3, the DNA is TGTGCCAGCAGCCCGACGCCTGGACAGGCCCGCGCCTCCAAAAACATTCAGTACTTC. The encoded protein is CASSPTPGQARASKNIQYF. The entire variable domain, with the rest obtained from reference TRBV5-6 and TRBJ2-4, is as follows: DAGVTQSPTHLIKTRGQQVTLRCSPKSGHDTVSWYQQALGQGPQFIFQYYEEEERQRGNFPDRFSGHQFPNYSSELNVNALLLGDSALYLCASSPTPGQARASKNIQYFGAGTRLSVL.

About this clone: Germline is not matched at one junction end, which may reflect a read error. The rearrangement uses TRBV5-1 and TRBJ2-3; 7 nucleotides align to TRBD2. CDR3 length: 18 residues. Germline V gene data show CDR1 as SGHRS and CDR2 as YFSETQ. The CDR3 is CASSSPDSAGLPTDTQYF. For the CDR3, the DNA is TGCGCGAGCAGCTCCCCAGACTCTGCGGGACTACCCACAGATACGCAGTATTTT.